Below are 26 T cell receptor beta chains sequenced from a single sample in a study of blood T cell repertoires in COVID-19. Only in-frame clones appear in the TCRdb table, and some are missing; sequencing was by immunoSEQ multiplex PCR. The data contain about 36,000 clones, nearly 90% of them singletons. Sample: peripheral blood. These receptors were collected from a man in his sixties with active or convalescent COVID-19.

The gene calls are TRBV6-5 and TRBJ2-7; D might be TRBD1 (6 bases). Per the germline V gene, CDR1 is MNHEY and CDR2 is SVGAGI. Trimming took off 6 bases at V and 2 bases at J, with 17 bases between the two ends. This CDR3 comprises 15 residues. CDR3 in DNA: TGTGCCAGCAGAATAGGGGGACGGGAAACCTACGAGCAGTACTTC. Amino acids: CASRIGGRETYEQYF.

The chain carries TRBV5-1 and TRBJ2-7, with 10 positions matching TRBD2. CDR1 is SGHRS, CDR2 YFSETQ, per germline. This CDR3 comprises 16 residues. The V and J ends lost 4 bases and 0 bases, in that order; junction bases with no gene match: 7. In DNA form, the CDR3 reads TGCGCCAGCAGCCCCCAACTAGCGGGGAACTCCTACGAGCAGTACTTC. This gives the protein CASSPQLAGNSYEQYF. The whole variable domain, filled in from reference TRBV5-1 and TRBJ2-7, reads KAGVTQTPRYLIKTRGQQVTLSCSPISGHRSVSWYQQTPGQGLQFLFEYFSETQRNKGNFPGRFSGRQFSNSRSEMNVSTLELGDSALYLCASSPQLAGNSYEQYFGPGTRLTVT.

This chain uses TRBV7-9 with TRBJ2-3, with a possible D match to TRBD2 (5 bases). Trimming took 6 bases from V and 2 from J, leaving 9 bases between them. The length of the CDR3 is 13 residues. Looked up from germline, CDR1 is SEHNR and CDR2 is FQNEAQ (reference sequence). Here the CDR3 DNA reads TGTGCCAGCAGAGGACTGCCCACAGATACGCAGTATTTT. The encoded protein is CASRGLPTDTQYF. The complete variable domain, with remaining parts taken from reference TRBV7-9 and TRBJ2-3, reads DTGVSQNPRHKITKRGQNVTFRCDPISEHNRLYWYRQTLGQGPEFLTYFQNEAQLEKSRLLSDRFSAERPKGSFSTLEIQRTEQGDSAMYLCASRGLPTDTQYFGPGTRLTVL.

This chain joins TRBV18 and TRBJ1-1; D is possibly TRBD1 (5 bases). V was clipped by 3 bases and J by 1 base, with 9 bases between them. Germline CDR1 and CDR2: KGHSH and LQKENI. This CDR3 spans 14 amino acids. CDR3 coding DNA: TGTGCCAGCTCACCCCCTACAGGGAACACTGAAGCTTTCTTT. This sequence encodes CASSPPTGNTEAFF.

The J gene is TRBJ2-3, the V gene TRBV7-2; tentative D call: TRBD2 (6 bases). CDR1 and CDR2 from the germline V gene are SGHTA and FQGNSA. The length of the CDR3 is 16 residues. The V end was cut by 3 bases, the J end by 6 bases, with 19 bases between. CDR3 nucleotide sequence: TGTGCCAGCAGCTTCCTCCGCGGGACCGCTTTTGATACGCAGTATTTT. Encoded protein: CASSFLRGTAFDTQYF.

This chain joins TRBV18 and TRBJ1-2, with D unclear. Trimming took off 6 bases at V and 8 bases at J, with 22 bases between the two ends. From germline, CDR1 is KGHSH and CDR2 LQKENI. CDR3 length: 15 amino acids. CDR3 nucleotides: TGTGCCAGCTCCCTCCTACAGAGTACATATTCGGGCTACACCTTC. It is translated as CASSLLQSTYSGYTF.

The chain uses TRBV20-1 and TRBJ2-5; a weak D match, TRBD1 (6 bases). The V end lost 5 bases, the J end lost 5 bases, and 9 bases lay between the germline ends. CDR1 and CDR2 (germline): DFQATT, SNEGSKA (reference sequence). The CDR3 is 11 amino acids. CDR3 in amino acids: CSAGGAETQYF. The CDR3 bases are TGCAGTGCTGGGGGCGCGGAGACCCAGTACTTC.

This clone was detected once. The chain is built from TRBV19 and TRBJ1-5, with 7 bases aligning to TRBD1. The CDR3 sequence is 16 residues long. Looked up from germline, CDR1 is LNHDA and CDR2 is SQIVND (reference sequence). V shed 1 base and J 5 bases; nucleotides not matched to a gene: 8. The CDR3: CASSIGAGGYDQPQHF. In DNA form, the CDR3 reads TGTGCCAGTAGTATAGGAGCAGGGGGATATGATCAGCCCCAGCATTTT.

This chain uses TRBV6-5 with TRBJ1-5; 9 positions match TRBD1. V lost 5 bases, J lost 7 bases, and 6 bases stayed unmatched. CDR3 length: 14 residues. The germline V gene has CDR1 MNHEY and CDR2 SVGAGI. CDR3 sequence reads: CASSQGTGWQPQHF. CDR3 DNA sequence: TGTGCCAGCAGTCAGGGGACAGGGTGGCAGCCCCAGCATTTT.

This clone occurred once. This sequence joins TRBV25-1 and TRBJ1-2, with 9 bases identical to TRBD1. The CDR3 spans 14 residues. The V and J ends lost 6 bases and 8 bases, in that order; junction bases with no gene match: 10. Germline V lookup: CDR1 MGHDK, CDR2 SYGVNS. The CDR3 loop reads CASSPLQGARGYTF. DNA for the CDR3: TGTGCCAGCAGCCCTTTACAGGGGGCGAGAGGCTACACCTTC.

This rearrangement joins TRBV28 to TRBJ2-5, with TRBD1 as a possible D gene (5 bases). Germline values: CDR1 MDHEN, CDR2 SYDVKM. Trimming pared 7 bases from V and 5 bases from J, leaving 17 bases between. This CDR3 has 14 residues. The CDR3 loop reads CASIPPGSGETQYF. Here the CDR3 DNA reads TGTGCCAGCATCCCCCCAGGGTCAGGGGAGACCCAGTACTTC.

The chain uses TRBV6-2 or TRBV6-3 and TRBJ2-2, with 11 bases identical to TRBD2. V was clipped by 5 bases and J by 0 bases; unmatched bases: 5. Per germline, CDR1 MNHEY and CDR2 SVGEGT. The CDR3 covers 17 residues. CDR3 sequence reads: CASSDPSGGSNTGELFF. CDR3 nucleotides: TGTGCCAGCAGTGACCCTAGCGGGGGGTCGAACACCGGGGAGCTGTTTTTT.

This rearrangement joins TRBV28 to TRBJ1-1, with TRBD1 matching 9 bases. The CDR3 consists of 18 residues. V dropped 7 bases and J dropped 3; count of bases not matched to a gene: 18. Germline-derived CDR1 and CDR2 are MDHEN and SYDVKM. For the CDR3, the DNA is TGTGCCAGCAAACTACCCAGGACAGGGGTACGGGCCGACACTGAAGCTTTCTTT. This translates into CASKLPRTGVRADTEAFF.

The CDR3 loop reads CASSPSTGWNTEAFF. The CDR3, as DNA: TGCGCCAGCAGCCCGTCGACAGGGTGGAACACTGAAGCTTTCTTT. The chain uses TRBV5-1 and TRBJ1-1; 7 nucleotides match TRBD1. The CDR3 extends over 15 amino acids. The V gene end was trimmed by 4 bases and the J gene end by 1 base; junction bases not matched to a gene: 7. Germline V gene sequence: CDR1 SGHRS, CDR2 YFSETQ.

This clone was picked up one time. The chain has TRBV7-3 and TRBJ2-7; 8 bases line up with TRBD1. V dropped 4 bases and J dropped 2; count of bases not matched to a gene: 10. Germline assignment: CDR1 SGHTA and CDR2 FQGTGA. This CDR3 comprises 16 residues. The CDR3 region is CASSSNAGTGAYEQYF. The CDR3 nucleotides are TGTGCCAGCAGCTCGAATGCCGGGACAGGTGCCTACGAGCAGTACTTC.

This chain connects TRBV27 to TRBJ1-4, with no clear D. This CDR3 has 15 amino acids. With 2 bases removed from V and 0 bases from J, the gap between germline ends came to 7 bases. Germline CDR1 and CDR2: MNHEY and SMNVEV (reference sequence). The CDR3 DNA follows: TGTGCCAGCAGTTTAATCCTCGCAACTAATGAAAAACTGTTTTTT. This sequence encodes CASSLILATNEKLFF.

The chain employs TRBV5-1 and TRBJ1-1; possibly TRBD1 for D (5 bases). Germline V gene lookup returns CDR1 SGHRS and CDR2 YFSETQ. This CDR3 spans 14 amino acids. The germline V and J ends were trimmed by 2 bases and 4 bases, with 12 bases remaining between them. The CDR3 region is CASSFSTGPTEAFF. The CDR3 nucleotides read TGCGCCAGCAGCTTCTCCACAGGACCCACTGAAGCTTTCTTT.

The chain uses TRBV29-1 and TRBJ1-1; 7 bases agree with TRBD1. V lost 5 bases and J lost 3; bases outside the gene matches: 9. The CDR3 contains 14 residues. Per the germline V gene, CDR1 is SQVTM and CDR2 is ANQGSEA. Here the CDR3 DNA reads TGCAGCGTTCAACAATCAGGGGGTGACACTGAAGCTTTCTTT. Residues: CSVQQSGGDTEAFF.

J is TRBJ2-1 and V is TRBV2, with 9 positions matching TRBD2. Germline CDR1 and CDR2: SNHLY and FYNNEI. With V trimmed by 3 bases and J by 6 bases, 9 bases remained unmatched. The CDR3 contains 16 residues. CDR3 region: CASSERGLALRNEQFF. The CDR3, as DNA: TGTGCCAGCAGTGAGAGGGGACTAGCTCTTCGCAATGAGCAGTTCTTC.

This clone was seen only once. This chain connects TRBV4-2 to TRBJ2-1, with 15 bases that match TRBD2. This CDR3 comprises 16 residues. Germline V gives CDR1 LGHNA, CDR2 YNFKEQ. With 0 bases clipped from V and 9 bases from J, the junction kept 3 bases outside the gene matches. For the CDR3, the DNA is TGTGCCAGCAGCCAAGATCGGACTAGCGGGAGGGGTGAGCAGTTCTTC. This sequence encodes CASSQDRTSGRGEQFF.

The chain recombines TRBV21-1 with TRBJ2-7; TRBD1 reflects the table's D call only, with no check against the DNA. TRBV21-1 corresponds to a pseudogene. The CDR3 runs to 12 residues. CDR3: CASNSRGLEQYF. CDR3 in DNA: TGTGCCAGCAACAGCAGGGGCCTCGAGCAGTACTTC.

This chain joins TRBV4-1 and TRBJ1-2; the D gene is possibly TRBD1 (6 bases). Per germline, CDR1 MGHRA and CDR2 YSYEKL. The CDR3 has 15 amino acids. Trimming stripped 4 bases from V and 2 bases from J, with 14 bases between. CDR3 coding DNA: TGCGCCAGCAGCCCGCAACAGGGCCCGAACTATGGCTACACCTTC. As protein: CASSPQQGPNYGYTF.

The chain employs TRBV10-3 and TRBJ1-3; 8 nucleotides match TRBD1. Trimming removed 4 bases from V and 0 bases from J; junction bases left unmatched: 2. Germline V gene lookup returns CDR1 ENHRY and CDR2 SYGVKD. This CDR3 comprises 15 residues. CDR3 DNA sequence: TGTGCCATCAGTGCTACAGGGGGCTCTGGAAACACCATATATTTT. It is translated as CAISATGGSGNTIYF.

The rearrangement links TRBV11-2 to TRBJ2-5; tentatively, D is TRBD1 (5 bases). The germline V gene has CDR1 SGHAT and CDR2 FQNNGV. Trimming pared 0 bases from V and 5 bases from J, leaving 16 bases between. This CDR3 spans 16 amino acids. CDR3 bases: TGTGCCAGCAGCTTAGAGGGGCGCCCCACCGGTGAGACCCAGTACTTC. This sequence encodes CASSLEGRPTGETQYF. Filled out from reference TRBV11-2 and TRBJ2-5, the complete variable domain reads EAGVAQSPRYKIIEKRQSVAFWCNPISGHATLYWYQQILGQGPKLLIQFQNNGVVDDSQLPKDRFSAERLKGVDSTLKIQPAKLEDSAVYLCASSLEGRPTGETQYFGPGTRLLVL.

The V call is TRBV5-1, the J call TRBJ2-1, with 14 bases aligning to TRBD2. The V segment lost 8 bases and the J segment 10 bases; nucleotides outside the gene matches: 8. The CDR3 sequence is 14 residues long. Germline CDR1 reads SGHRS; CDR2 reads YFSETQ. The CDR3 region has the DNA TGCGCCAGTGGGACTAGCGGGAGAATTTGGGAGCAGTTCTTC. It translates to CASGTSGRIWEQFF.

The CDR3 loop is CASSEGTGTEQYF. Here the CDR3 DNA reads TGTGCCAGCAGCGAAGGCACAGGGACCGAGCAGTACTTC. The chain carries TRBV7-3 and TRBJ2-7; the D gene is possibly TRBD1 (6 bases). Trimming took 5 bases from V and 6 from J, leaving 14 bases between them. Per the germline V gene, CDR1 is SGHTA and CDR2 is FQGTGA. The CDR3 spans 13 residues.